This TCR beta chain was captured in a study of Graves' ophthalmopathy and Graves' hyperthyroidism. Findings and limits, study-wide: Blood also contained most of the expanded thyroid clonotypes above 0.001 frequency. Separation of ophthalmopathy from stable hyperthyroidism was achieved by a 13-signature model, at about 89% sensitivity and under 82% specificity. Its predictions of ophthalmopathy progression gave the model 60% to 71% sensitivity and 72% to 85% specificity.

This clonotype was observed a single time. Its antigen is unknown. The CDR3 totals 16 residues. The germline V gene encodes CDR1 LNHDA and CDR2 SQIVND (reference sequence). Trimming cost V 9 bases and J 2 bases, with 19 bases left between them. Amplification from RNA transcripts yielded the TCR beta CDR3 regions. First-round RT-PCR with HTBI primers preceded a second-round multiplex PCR. TCRdb re-called the multiplex PCR reads with MiXCR, one entry per CDR3 protein. The table records about 700,000 distinct CDR3 sequences, roughly 39% of them present only once. Sequences were obtained from peripheral blood. The chain has TRBV19 and TRBJ2-2; tentative D call: TRBD2 (6 bases). The TCR comes from an adult man with Graves' ophthalmopathy. CDR3: CASSPRGSLNTGELFF. In DNA, the CDR3 is TGTGCCAGCAGCCCTCGGGGGTCCCTTAACACCGGGGAGCTGTTTTTT.